These T cell receptor beta chains were read from a single sample in a study of T cell responses to AZD1222 COVID-19 vaccine. Libraries were prepared by immunoSEQ multiplex PCR; TCRdb keeps only in-frame clonotypes and omits some of them. The sample records 80,000 to 100,000 clones, just over 85% being singletons. Sequencing was performed on peripheral blood, taken 28 days after the second AZD1222 dose. These receptors were obtained from an adult who received the AZD1222 COVID-19 vaccine. CDR3s include the opening cysteine and the closing phenylalanine or tryptophan. A D gene is named only where the DNA matches it firmly. A clone size is listed for some rows: how often the clone was seen (once, few, many), or a class if it is expanded.

>TRBD1|TRBV4-1|TRBJ2-5|once
TGCGCCAGCAGCCGGAACAGGGGCGAGGAGGAGACCCAGTACTTC
CASSRNRGEEETQYF
>NA|TRBV19|TRBJ1-5|NA
TGTGCCAGTAGTATAGTGAGGGGTCAGCCCCAGCATTTT
CASSIVRGQPQHF
>NA|TRBV5-4|TRBJ1-2|NA
TGTGCCAGCAGCTTACCCAACGCCCCCTCCCTCTATGGCTACACCTTC
CASSLPNAPSLYGYTF
>NA|TRBV7-9|TRBJ2-3|NA
TGTGCCAGCAGCTTTAGAAGTTTTACGCAGTATTTT
CASSFRSFTQYF
>NA|TRBV3-1/TRBV3-2|TRBJ2-5|NA
TGTGCCAGCAGCCAGACGGAGGAGACCCAGTACTTC
CASSQTEETQYF
>NA|TRBV6-5|TRBJ1-2|NA
TGTGCCAGCAGGGGCAGGGTATCTAACTATGGCTACACCTTC
CASRGRVSNYGYTF
>TRBD2|TRBV7-3|TRBJ2-1|NA
TGTGCCAGCAGCTTAGCGGGAGCGATATACAATGAGCAGTTCTTC
CASSLAGAIYNEQFF
>TRBD1|TRBV20-1|TRBJ2-2|NA
TGCAGTGCTAGTGGACAGGGGCATGACGGGGAGCTGTTTTTT
CSASGQGHDGELFF
>NA|TRBV7-6|TRBJ2-5|few
TGTGCCAGCAGCTTAGTGGGGGTTGGAGTAGCGGCGCAAGAGACCCAGTACTTC
CASSLVGVGVAAQETQYF
>TRBD2|TRBV9|TRBJ2-7|NA
TGTGCCAGCAGCGTAGGACTAGCGGGAGGGCAGTACGAGCAGTACTTC
CASSVGLAGGQYEQYF
>NA|TRBV28|TRBJ2-7|NA
TGTGCCAGCAGTCTGAAACTCACAGGCCCAGGAGTGCACTTC
CASSLKLTGPGVHF
>NA|TRBV28|TRBJ2-3|NA
TGTGCCAGCAGTTTCTCCCCGGGGGCTAGCACAGATACGCAGTATTTT
CASSFSPGASTDTQYF
>NA|TRBV7-8|TRBJ2-5|NA
TGTGCCAGCAGCCGAGGGGGGCGGCAAGAGACCCAGTACTTC
CASSRGGRQETQYF
>NA|TRBV30|TRBJ2-6|NA
TGTGCCTGGCTCGGGGGGCCTCCCTCTGGGGCCAACGTCCTGACTTTC
CAWLGGPPSGANVLTF
>NA|TRBV12-2|TRBJ2-7|NA
TGTGCAAGTCGCACGACTATGGGACTAGCGGGAGTAACGGTTGGCGAGCAGTACTTC
CASRTTMGLAGVTVGEQYF
>NA|TRBV6-5|TRBJ2-7|NA
TGTGCCAGCACCGACAGGGGAGGGTTTGCCGAGCAGTACTTC
CASTDRGGFAEQYF
>NA|TRBV5-4|TRBJ2-6|NA
TGTGCCAGCAGCTTGGGGACAATACCTGGGGCCAACGTCCTGACTTTC
CASSLGTIPGANVLTF
>NA|TRBV5-1|TRBJ2-1|once
TGCGCCAGCAGCGGCGGGACAAGCCCTTACAATGAGCAGTTCTTC
CASSGGTSPYNEQFF
>NA|TRBV5-6|TRBJ2-2|NA
TGTGCCAGCAGCGTGCTGGGACAAAACACCGGGGAGCTGTTTTTT
CASSVLGQNTGELFF
>NA|TRBV11-2|TRBJ1-4|NA
TGTGCCAGCAGCTTAGAGAGAGACGGCGAATATTTATATGAAAAACTGTTTTTT
CASSLERDGEYLYEKLFF
>NA|TRBV18|TRBJ2-5|NA
TGTGCCAGCTCACCGGCGATTGGACAGACAGAGACCCAGTACTTC
CASSPAIGQTETQYF
>NA|TRBV10-3|TRBJ2-3|NA
TGTGCCATCAGGCGGGGTGGGACAGATACGCAGTATTTT
CAIRRGGTDTQYF
>NA|TRBV7-8|TRBJ2-3|NA
TGTGCCAGCAGCTTAGGCTGGGGGAGGACCACAGATACGCAGTATTTT
CASSLGWGRTTDTQYF
>NA|TRBV2|TRBJ1-1|NA
TGTGCCAGCACCCAAGGACTGAACACTGAAGCTTTCTTT
CASTQGLNTEAFF
>NA|TRBV6-2/TRBV6-3|TRBJ1-2|NA
TGTGCCAGCAGTTACGGGGCAGGAACCGTGACCGGCTATGGCTACACCTTC
CASSYGAGTVTGYGYTF
>TRBD1|TRBV6-5|TRBJ1-4|NA
TGTGCCAGTTACGGAGGGGGACAGACTAATGAAAAACTGTTTTTT
CASYGGGQTNEKLFF
>TRBD2|TRBV9|TRBJ2-1|NA
TGTGCCAGCAGCGCTAGCGGTAGCTCCTACAATGAGCAGTTCTTC
CASSASGSSYNEQFF
>NA|TRBV19|TRBJ2-2|NA
TGTGCCAGTTGGGGGTCCCAAACTAACACCGGGGAGCTGTTTTTT
CASWGSQTNTGELFF
>TRBD1|TRBV15|TRBJ1-1|NA
TGTGCCACCAGCAGGGCCTCAGGGGGAGGGTCAGGTGAAGCTTTCTTT
CATSRASGGGSGEAFF
>TRBD1|TRBV5-1|TRBJ1-4|NA
TGCGCCAGCAGCCCAGGGACAGGCTACGAAAAACTGTTTTTT
CASSPGTGYEKLFF
>NA|TRBV5-4|TRBJ2-5|NA
TGTGCCAGCAGCTTTCGAGGTGCGGAGACCCAGTACTTC
CASSFRGAETQYF
>NA|TRBV6-5|TRBJ2-1|once
TGTGCCAGCAGAGCACATGACACCTACAATGAGCAGTTCTTC
CASRAHDTYNEQFF
>NA|TRBV5-4|TRBJ2-2|NA
TGTGCCAGCAGCTTTCCGGGGTCTAGGACCGGGGAGCTGTTTTTT
CASSFPGSRTGELFF
>TRBD1|TRBV30|TRBJ1-2|NA
TGTGCCTGGAGAAAGGGGACAGGGGCGCAAGATGGCTACACCTTC
CAWRKGTGAQDGYTF
>NA|TRBV7-9|TRBJ1-1|NA
TGTGCCAGCAGCTTAAAAAGGGCCATGGGAGCTTTCTTT
CASSLKRAMGAFF
>NA|TRBV27|TRBJ1-5|NA
TGTGCCAGCAGTTTTCTACATCAGCCCCAGCATTTT
CASSFLHQPQHF
>TRBD1|TRBV5-1|TRBJ1-1|NA
TGCGCCAGCAGCCGGGGGACAGGCCTCACTGAAGCTTTCTTT
CASSRGTGLTEAFF
>TRBD2|TRBV5-4|TRBJ2-5|NA
TGTGCCAGCAGCCCGAAACTAGCGGCTAAAGAGACCCAGTACTTC
CASSPKLAAKETQYF
>TRBD1|TRBV4-1|TRBJ1-5|NA
TGCGCCAGCAGTCTACAGGGGAAGGGTCAGCCCCAGCATTTT
CASSLQGKGQPQHF
>NA|TRBV19|TRBJ1-6|NA
TGTGCCAGTAGTATCGAGGTCGCGGATAATTCACCCCTCCACTTT
CASSIEVADNSPLHF
>TRBD1|TRBV4-2|TRBJ2-7|NA
TGTGCCAGCAGCCAAGATTTGGGGACAGGGGTGAGTTTCTACGAGCAGTACTTC
CASSQDLGTGVSFYEQYF
>NA|TRBV19|TRBJ1-1|NA
TGTGCCAGTAAGTCCCTCCGGGACACTGAAGCTTTCTTT
CASKSLRDTEAFF
>TRBD1|TRBV27|TRBJ2-7|NA
TGTGCCAGCAGTTTAATTTTAGGGACAGGGGTAGGGTACGAGCAGTACTTC
CASSLILGTGVGYEQYF
>NA|TRBV7-9|TRBJ2-5|NA
TGTGCCAGCAGCTTACGGCAAGAGACCCAGTACTTC
CASSLRQETQYF
>TRBD1|TRBV4-2|TRBJ2-1|once
TGTGCCAGCAGCCAAGATCTAAGACAGGGAAACAATGAGCAGTTCTTC
CASSQDLRQGNNEQFF
>TRBD1|TRBV5-4|TRBJ2-2|NA
TGTGCCAGCAGGAAACAGGGGGACACCGGGGAGCTGTTTTTT
CASRKQGDTGELFF
>NA|TRBV7-6|TRBJ1-1|NA
TGTGCCAGCAGCTCCCTAGGCGGCAGTGAAGCTTTCTTT
CASSSLGGSEAFF
>NA|TRBV30|TRBJ2-1|NA
TGTGCCTGTCTCCTAGGGACTTCTAGGTCCTACAATGAGCAGTTCTTC
CACLLGTSRSYNEQFF
>NA|TRBV6-5|TRBJ2-1|NA
TGTGCCAGCTCCGTCGCAGGTTTCTCCTACAATGAGCAGTTCTTC
CASSVAGFSYNEQFF
>TRBD1|TRBV28|TRBJ1-3|NA
TGTGCCAGCAGACGGACAGGGTCAATCTCTGGAAACACCATATATTTT
CASRRTGSISGNTIYF
>NA|TRBV15|TRBJ1-3|NA
TGTGCCACCAGCAGAGAGGGCGCCTCTGGAAACACCATATATTTT
CATSREGASGNTIYF
>TRBD1|TRBV7-6|TRBJ2-5|NA
TGTGCCAGCTCTAGAACAGGGGTCGAGACCCAGTACTTC
CASSRTGVETQYF
>NA|TRBV19|TRBJ1-5|NA
TGTGCCAGTAGTATAGACAGCACCAATCAGCCCCAGCATTTT
CASSIDSTNQPQHF
>NA|TRBV7-3|TRBJ2-7|NA
TGTGCCAGCAGTCTCCACTCCTACGAGCAGTACTTC
CASSLHSYEQYF
>TRBD2|TRBV18|TRBJ2-1|NA
TGTGCCAGCTCCCCAGGGATAGCGGGGAAGGGATACAATGAGCAGTTCTTC
CASSPGIAGKGYNEQFF
>NA|TRBV3-1/TRBV3-2|TRBJ2-5|few
TGTGCCAGCAGCCTCGACCCGGGGGACCAGTACTTC
CASSLDPGDQYF
>NA|TRBV11-1|TRBJ1-1|NA
TGTGCCAGCAGCTTAGAACCGGGACAGAACACTGAAGCTTTCTTT
CASSLEPGQNTEAFF
>NA|TRBV5-5|TRBJ2-4|NA
TGTGCCAGCAGCTTGGAGGGACTGGGGTTGGGCAAAAACATTCAGTACTTC
CASSLEGLGLGKNIQYF
>TRBD1|TRBV5-5|TRBJ1-6|NA
TGTGCCAGCAGCGCCGACGGGACAGGCGGATCACCCCTCCACTTT
CASSADGTGGSPLHF
>TRBD2|TRBV5-1|TRBJ2-1|NA
TGCGCCAGCAGCTTGGAGCCAGCGGGAGCCACTGAGCAGTTCTTC
CASSLEPAGATEQFF